Listed below are T cell receptor beta chains from one sample, sequenced in a study of early T cells in non-severe SARS-CoV-2 infection. TCRdb re-called the 5' RACE reads with MiXCR, one entry per CDR3 protein. The sample shows 75,000 to 100,000 distinct CDR3 sequences, under 15% of them seen only once. The sample consisted of whole blood. These receptors all stem from an adult who was a healthcare worker with PCR-confirmed SARS-CoV-2 infection or an uninfected control (not recorded which). CDR3s include the opening cysteine and the closing phenylalanine or tryptophan. The order of the fields is J gene, V gene, clone size, D gene, CDR3 length, CDR3 DNA, CDR3 protein. The D gene is left open where the match is weak. Where a row states a size, it is once, few, many or the class of an expanded clone; other rows omit it.

TRBJ1-2	TRBV11-2	.	TRBD1	15	TGTGCCAGCACCACCGTTGGGACAGGGACCTATGGCTACACCTTC	CASTTVGTGTYGYTF
TRBJ1-6	TRBV28	.	.	13	TGTGCCAGCAGTTTATTGAGAGAGGGGCCCCTCCACTTT	CASSLLREGPLHF
TRBJ2-3	TRBV20-1	.	TRBD2	14	TGCAGTGCTAGTCTAGCGGGAAGCACAGATACGCAGTATTTT	CSASLAGSTDTQYF
TRBJ2-2	TRBV6-6	.	TRBD2	14	TGTGCCAGCACTACCTGGGGGAGGGCCGGGGAGCTGTTTTTT	CASTTWGRAGELFF
TRBJ1-6	TRBV10-3	.	TRBD1	13	TGTGCCATCAGTGAAGGGGGCAATTCACCCCTCCACTTT	CAISEGGNSPLHF
TRBJ2-3	TRBV3-1	few	TRBD2	14	TGTGCCAGCAGCCGGAGCGGGAACACAGATACGCAGTATTTT	CASSRSGNTDTQYF
TRBJ1-2	TRBV2	many	.	11	TGTGCCAGCAGCCGAGCCTATGGTTACACCTTC	CASSRAYGYTF
TRBJ2-2	TRBV29-1	many	.	13	TGCAGCGTTGTTACTTTCGTAGCCGGGGAGCTGTTTTTT	CSVVTFVAGELFF
TRBJ2-4	TRBV28	many	.	11	TGTGCCAGCGGCGGGCTAGTTGTAAAGTACTTC	CASGGLVVKYF
TRBJ2-7	TRBV6-5	few	TRBD2	15	TGTGCCAGCAGTCCCACTAGCGGGAAGGGACGCGAGCAGTACTTC	CASSPTSGKGREQYF
TRBJ1-3	TRBV25-1	few	.	13	TGTGCCAGCAGTGAAGACAGGCTAAACACCATATATTTT	CASSEDRLNTIYF
TRBJ1-2	TRBV3-1	.	TRBD1	14	TGTGCCAGCAGCCACGAGGACAGGGAGGATGGCTACACCTTC	CASSHEDREDGYTF
TRBJ2-7	TRBV7-9	.	.	13	TGTGCCAGCAGCTTGACAGGAACCTACGAGCAGTACTTC	CASSLTGTYEQYF
TRBJ1-2	TRBV12-3/TRBV12-4	.	TRBD1	14	TGTGCCAGCAGTTCCTACAGGGGGATCTATGGCTACACCTTC	CASSSYRGIYGYTF
TRBJ2-1	TRBV21-1	few	.	9	TGTGTGGATGACAATGAGCAGTTCTTC	CVDDNEQFF
TRBJ2-4	TRBV28	few	.	14	TGTGCCAGCAGTTTGGGCCCAGCCAAAAACATTCAGTACTTC	CASSLGPAKNIQYF
TRBJ1-5	TRBV29-1	.	.	13	TGCAGCGCCCAAGGAGGGGAGGCTCAGCCCCAGCATTTT	CSAQGGEAQPQHF
TRBJ2-5	TRBV7-2	few	.	12	TGTGCCAGCAGGCGACCGCAAGAGACCCAGTACTTC	CASRRPQETQYF
TRBJ2-2	TRBV5-1	many	TRBD2	16	TGCGCCAGCAGCTTGGGCCCAGCGGGGCTCACCGGGGAGCTGTTTTTT	CASSLGPAGLTGELFF
TRBJ1-2	TRBV28	few	.	12	TGTGCCAGCAGTTCCCGTACCTATGGCTACACCTTC	CASSSRTYGYTF
TRBJ2-7	TRBV6-6	.	.	16	TGTGCCAGCAGTGACCAGACTCGAGAGTTGAGCTACGAGCAGTACTTC	CASSDQTRELSYEQYF
TRBJ1-5	TRBV18	.	.	13	TGTGCCAGCTCACAAGACAACAATCAGCCCCAGCATTTT	CASSQDNNQPQHF